This is a list of T cell receptor beta chains from one sample in a study of OX40 agonist ivuxolimab in advanced cancers. The assay was immunoSEQ multiplex PCR, and TCRdb's table has in-frame clones only and misses some. The sample has some 58,000 clones, 91% seen once. The specimen comprised CD4+ or CD8+ T cells sorted from blood, sampled in a trial of the OX40 agonist ivuxolimab. Source of these receptors: an adult with an advanced solid tumor such as melanoma, head and neck, liver or kidney cancer. Both conserved end residues are part of each CDR3. A D gene is named only where the DNA matches it firmly. Clone size is given for some rows only: seen once, a few or many times, or a class if the clone is expanded.

v_gene,abundance,d_gene,j_gene,CDR3aa,CDR3nt
TRBV7-2,NA,TRBD1,TRBJ1-4,CASSLSPPGGVEKLFF,TGTGCCAGCAGCTTATCCCCTCCAGGGGGCGTTGAAAAACTGTTTTTT
TRBV2,NA,TRBD1,TRBJ1-1,CASSAGTVTEAFF,TGTGCCAGCAGTGCCGGGACAGTCACTGAAGCTTTCTTT
TRBV11-2,NA,NA,TRBJ2-3,CASSLERTDTQYF,TGTGCCAGCAGCTTAGAAAGAACAGATACGCAGTATTTT
TRBV7-9,NA,NA,TRBJ1-5,CASSSGLAGQPQHF,TGTGCCAGCAGCTCCGGGCTGGCAGGTCAGCCCCAGCATTTT
TRBV21-1,NA,NA,TRBJ2-6,CASSKAGKSRTYPGSGANVLTF,TGTGCCAGCAGCAAAGCGGGAAAATCTAGGACTTACCCGGGCTCTGGGGCCAACGTCCTGACTTTC
TRBV7-2,NA,TRBD2,TRBJ2-5,CASTSRGGQETQYF,TGTGCCAGCACCTCACGGGGGGGACAAGAGACCCAGTACTTC
TRBV4-1,NA,NA,TRBJ1-5,CASSQGPFSSSNQPQHF,TGCGCCAGCAGCCAAGGCCCGTTTTCTTCTAGCAATCAGCCCCAGCATTTT
TRBV9,NA,TRBD2,TRBJ2-3,CASSEGLAGVTDTQYF,TGTGCCAGCAGCGAGGGACTAGCGGGAGTAACAGATACGCAGTATTTT
TRBV27,NA,TRBD1,TRBJ1-2,CASSRTGSNYGYTF,TGTGCCAGCAGTCGGACAGGGAGTAACTATGGCTACACCTTC
TRBV28,NA,TRBD1,TRBJ2-1,CASSPGTGGMYNEQFF,TGTGCCAGCAGCCCCGGGACAGGGGGTATGTACAATGAGCAGTTCTTC
TRBV11-3,once,NA,TRBJ2-3,CASSRTASTDTQYF,TGTGCCAGCAGCCGGACAGCTAGCACAGATACGCAGTATTTT
TRBV30,NA,NA,TRBJ1-3,CAWTKSGNTIYF,TGTGCCTGGACCAAATCTGGAAACACCATATATTTT
TRBV18,few,TRBD2,TRBJ2-5,CASSPLAGGPETQYF,TGTGCCAGCTCACCACTGGCGGGGGGGCCAGAGACCCAGTACTTC
TRBV9,NA,TRBD2,TRBJ2-1,CASSLAGGPGEQFF,TGTGCCAGCAGTCTAGCGGGGGGCCCCGGCGAGCAGTTCTTC
TRBV7-9,NA,TRBD1,TRBJ1-1,CASSPGQGNTEAFF,TGTGCCAGCAGCCCGGGACAGGGTAACACTGAAGCTTTCTTT
TRBV19,few,TRBD1,TRBJ1-5,CASSSRTGGENQPQHF,TGTGCCAGTAGTTCCCGGACAGGGGGTGAAAATCAGCCCCAGCATTTT
TRBV6-1,NA,NA,TRBJ1-2,CASSRGQDGLYGYTF,TGTGCCAGCAGCAGGGGCCAGGATGGTTTATATGGCTACACCTTC
TRBV19,few,NA,TRBJ1-2,CASTFTGSGGYTF,TGTGCCAGTACTTTCACAGGCTCCGGGGGCTACACCTTC
TRBV27,NA,TRBD2,TRBJ2-1,CASRRTSGEDNEQFF,TGTGCCAGCAGAAGGACTAGCGGGGAGGACAATGAGCAGTTCTTC